These T cell receptor beta chains were read from a single sample in a study of blood T cell repertoires in COVID-19. Sequenced by immunoSEQ multiplex PCR; TCRdb stores in-frame clones only, minus some. This table has tens of thousands of clones, approximately 82% appearing once. Sample: peripheral blood. The receptors derive from a man aged 55-75 years with acute or convalescent COVID-19. The CDR3 runs from the conserved cysteine through the conserved F or W. Fields, in order: D gene, V gene, J gene, CDR3 length, clone size, CDR3 protein, CDR3 DNA. The D gene is left open where the match is weak. Some rows mark clone size as missing; the rest say once, few, many or name a class of expanded clone.

>.|TRBV2|TRBJ2-5|15|few
CASSESAGYQETQYF
TGTGCCAGCAGTGAATCGGCAGGGTACCAAGAGACCCAGTACTTC
>.|TRBV9|TRBJ1-1|15|.
CASSVEAEGTSGPFF
TGTGCCAGCAGCGTAGAGGCGGAGGGGACCTCCGGACCTTTCTTT
>.|TRBV6-5|TRBJ1-5|10|.
CASSRQPQHF
TGTGCCAGCAGTCGGCAGCCCCAGCATTTT
>TRBD2|TRBV12-5|TRBJ2-1|14|few
CASGFTSGGNEQFF
TGTGCTAGTGGTTTTACTAGCGGGGGAAATGAGCAGTTCTTC
>.|TRBV14|TRBJ1-5|13|.
CASSQGWAQPQHF
TGTGCCAGCAGCCAAGGGTGGGCTCAGCCCCAGCATTTT
>.|TRBV7-2|TRBJ2-5|13|once
CASSPGQQETQYF
TGTGCCAGCAGCCCCGGACAGCAAGAGACCCAGTACTTC
>TRBD1|TRBV11-2|TRBJ1-5|15|.
CASSRDSPTNQPQHF
TGTGCCAGCAGCCGGGACAGCCCTACCAATCAGCCCCAGCATTTT
>.|TRBV19|TRBJ1-2|13|.
CASIDGRGLGYTF
TGTGCCAGTATAGATGGTAGAGGACTAGGCTACACCTTC
>.|TRBV28|TRBJ2-7|11|.
CASSFRGEQYF
TGTGCCAGCAGTTTTCGGGGCGAGCAGTACTTC
>TRBD2|TRBV6-2/TRBV6-3|TRBJ2-5|14|.
CASTPLGGGETQYF
TGTGCCAGCACCCCGCTGGGGGGGGGAGAGACCCAGTACTTC
>.|TRBV28|TRBJ1-5|12|.
CASELADQPQHF
TGTGCCAGCGAATTAGCTGATCAGCCCCAGCATTTT
>TRBD1|TRBV5-1|TRBJ2-1|14|.
CASSSGTASIEQFF
TGCGCCAGCAGCTCCGGGACAGCATCCATTGAGCAGTTCTTC
>.|TRBV6-5|TRBJ2-7|14|.
CASRKQGSSYEQYF
TGTGCCAGCAGAAAACAGGGAAGCTCCTACGAGCAGTACTTC
>TRBD2|TRBV9|TRBJ2-3|17|.
CASSVAPPGGGADTQYF
TGTGCCAGCAGCGTAGCCCCCCCGGGAGGGGGAGCAGATACGCAGTATTTT
>.|TRBV5-1|TRBJ1-1|15|.
CASSLQGASNTEAFF
TGCGCCAGCAGCTTGCAAGGGGCGTCGAACACTGAAGCTTTCTTT
>TRBD2|TRBV28|TRBJ2-1|17|few
CASSSPLLAGVSNEQFF
TGTGCCAGCAGCTCCCCTCTCCTAGCGGGAGTCTCTAATGAGCAGTTCTTC
>TRBD1|TRBV15|TRBJ1-5|16|.
CATSFLTGGRNQPQHF
TGTGCCACCAGCTTCCTAACAGGGGGCCGAAATCAGCCCCAGCATTTT
>.|TRBV28|TRBJ1-2|13|once
CASSLYRDGGYTF
TGTGCCAGCAGTTTATACAGGGATGGTGGCTACACCTTC
>.|TRBV18|TRBJ1-1|14|.
CASSATEGNTEAFF
TGTGCCAGCTCAGCCACCGAGGGAAACACTGAAGCTTTCTTT
>.|TRBV2|TRBJ1-5|14|many
CASKTGGRYQPQHF
TGTGCCAGCAAAACCGGGGGGCGGTATCAGCCCCAGCATTTT
>.|TRBV15|TRBJ2-4|14|.
CATAVDRTSRVQYF
TGTGCCACCGCCGTTGACAGGACTAGTAGGGTTCAGTACTTC
>TRBD1|TRBV7-8|TRBJ1-3|13|.
CASSLEQGNTIYF
TGTGCCAGCAGCTTAGAACAGGGGAACACCATATATTTT
>TRBD1|TRBV24-1|TRBJ2-1|17|.
CATSDLGPGQGYNEQFF
TGTGCCACCAGTGACTTAGGCCCGGGACAGGGTTACAATGAGCAGTTCTTC